This T cell receptor beta chain was retrieved from a study of blood T cell repertoires in COVID-19. Study-level information: Acute-phase and convalescent COVID-19 samples originated in the United States, Italy and Spain. PBMCs, B-cell-depleted T cells, or T cells were the source of the cDNA or gDNA that made up the material.

In the authors' workflow: Reference gene primer amplification gave estimated nucleated cell counts. Assay used: immunoSEQ multiplex PCR; TCRdb lists only in-frame clones, some missing. The V and J calls and clone size come from that table; D and trimming were worked out from the DNA. This sample has about 110,000 clones; over 65% occur once, and the top ten carry around 4%. Trimming left V 6 bases short and J 0 bases short, with 15 bases between. The CDR3 is 15 residues long. Germline lookup yields CDR1 MDHEN and CDR2 SYDVKM. This receptor was obtained from a woman older than 75 with acute or convalescent COVID-19. The sample was peripheral blood. The chain couples TRBV28 to TRBJ2-7, with D tentatively TRBD2 (6 bases). The CDR3 DNA sequence: TGTGCCAGCAGGTTGGGGGAGGCGAGCTCCTACGAGCAGTACTTC. Translated: CASRLGEASSYEQYF.